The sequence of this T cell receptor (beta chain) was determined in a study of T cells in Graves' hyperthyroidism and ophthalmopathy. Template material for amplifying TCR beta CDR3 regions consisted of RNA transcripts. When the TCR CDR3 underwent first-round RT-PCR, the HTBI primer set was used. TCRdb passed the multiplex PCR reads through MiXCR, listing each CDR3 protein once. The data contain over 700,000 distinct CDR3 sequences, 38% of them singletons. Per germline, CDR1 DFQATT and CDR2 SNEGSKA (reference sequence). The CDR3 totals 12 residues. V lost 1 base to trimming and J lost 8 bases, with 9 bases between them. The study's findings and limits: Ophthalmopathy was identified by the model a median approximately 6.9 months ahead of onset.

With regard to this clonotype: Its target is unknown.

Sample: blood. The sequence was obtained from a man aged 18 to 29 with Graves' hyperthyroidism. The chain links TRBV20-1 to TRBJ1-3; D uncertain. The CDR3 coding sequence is TGCAGTGCTAGAGGTTTTGAGGACACCATATATTTT. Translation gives CSARGFEDTIYF.